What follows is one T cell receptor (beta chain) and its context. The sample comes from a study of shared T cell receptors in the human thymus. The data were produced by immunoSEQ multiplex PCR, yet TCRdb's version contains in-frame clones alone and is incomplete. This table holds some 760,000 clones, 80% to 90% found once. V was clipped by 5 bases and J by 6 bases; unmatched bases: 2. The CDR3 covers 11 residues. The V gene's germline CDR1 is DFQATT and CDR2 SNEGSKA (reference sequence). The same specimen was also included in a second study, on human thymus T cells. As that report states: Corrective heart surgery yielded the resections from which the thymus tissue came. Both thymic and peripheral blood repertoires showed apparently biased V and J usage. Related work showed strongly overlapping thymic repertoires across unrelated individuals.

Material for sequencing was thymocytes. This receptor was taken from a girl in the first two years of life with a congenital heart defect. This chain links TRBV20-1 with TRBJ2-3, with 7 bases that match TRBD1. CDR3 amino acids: CSAVQGDTQYF. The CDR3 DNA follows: TGCAGTGCTGTACAGGGGGATACGCAGTATTTT.